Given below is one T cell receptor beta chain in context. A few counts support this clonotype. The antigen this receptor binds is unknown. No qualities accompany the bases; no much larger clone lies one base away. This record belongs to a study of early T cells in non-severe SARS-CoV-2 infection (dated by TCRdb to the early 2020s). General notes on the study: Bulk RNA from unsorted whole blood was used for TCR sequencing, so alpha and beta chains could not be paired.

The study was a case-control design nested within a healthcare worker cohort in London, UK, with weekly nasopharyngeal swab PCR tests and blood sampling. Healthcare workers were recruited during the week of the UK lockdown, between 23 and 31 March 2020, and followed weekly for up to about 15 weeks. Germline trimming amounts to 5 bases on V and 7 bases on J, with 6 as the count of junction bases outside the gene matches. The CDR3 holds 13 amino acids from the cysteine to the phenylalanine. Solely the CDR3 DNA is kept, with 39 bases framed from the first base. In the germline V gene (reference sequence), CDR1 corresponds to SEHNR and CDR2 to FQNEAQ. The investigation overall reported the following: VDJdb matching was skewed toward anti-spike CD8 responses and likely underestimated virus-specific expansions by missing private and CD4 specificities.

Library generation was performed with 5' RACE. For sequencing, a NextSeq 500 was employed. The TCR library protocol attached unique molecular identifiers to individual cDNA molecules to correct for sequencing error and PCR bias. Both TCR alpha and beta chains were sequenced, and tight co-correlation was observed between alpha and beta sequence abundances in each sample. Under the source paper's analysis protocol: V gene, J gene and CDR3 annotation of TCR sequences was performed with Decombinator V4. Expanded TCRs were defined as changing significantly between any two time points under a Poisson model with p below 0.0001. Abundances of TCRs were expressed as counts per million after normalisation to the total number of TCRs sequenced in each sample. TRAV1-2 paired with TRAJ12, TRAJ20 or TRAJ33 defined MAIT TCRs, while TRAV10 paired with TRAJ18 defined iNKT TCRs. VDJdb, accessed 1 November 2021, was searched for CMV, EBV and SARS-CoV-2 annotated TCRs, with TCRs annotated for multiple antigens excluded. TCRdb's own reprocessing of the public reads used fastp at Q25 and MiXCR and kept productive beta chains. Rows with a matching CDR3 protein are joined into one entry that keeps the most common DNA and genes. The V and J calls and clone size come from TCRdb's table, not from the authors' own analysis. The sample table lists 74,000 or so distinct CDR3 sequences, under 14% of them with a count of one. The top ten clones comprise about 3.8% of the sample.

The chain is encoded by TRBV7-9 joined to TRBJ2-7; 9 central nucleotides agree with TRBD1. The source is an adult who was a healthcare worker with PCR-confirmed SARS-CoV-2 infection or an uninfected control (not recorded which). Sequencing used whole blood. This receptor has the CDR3 CASSRDRVGEQYF. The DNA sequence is TGTGCCAGCAGCCGGGACAGGGTGGGAGAGCAGTACTTC.